Listed below are T cell receptor beta chains from one sample, sequenced in a study of post-analysis software for immune sequencing data. TCRdb fed the PCR reads into MiXCR, producing one record per CDR3 protein. Of about 570,000 distinct CDR3 sequences listed, roughly 34% were seen once; the top ten hold 4.5% to 7.5%. Sequenced sample: blood. These receptors were obtained from a girl aged 2 to 17 with multiple sclerosis. CDR3s include the opening cysteine and the closing phenylalanine or tryptophan. The D gene is left open where the match is weak. Not every row has a clone size; where given, it reads once, few, many or a size class.

j_gene | abundance | d_gene | v_gene | CDR3nt | CDR3aa
TRBJ1-1 | - | - | TRBV7-9 | TGTGCCAGCAGCCGCCTCCGGGGGACGGGCACTGAAGCTTTCTTT | CASSRLRGTGTEAFF
TRBJ1-2 | few | TRBD1 | TRBV7-9 | TGTGCCAGCAGCCTTTCGGACAGGGGGGCTAACTATGGCTACACCTTC | CASSLSDRGANYGYTF
TRBJ2-7 | - | - | TRBV7-6 | TGTGCCAGCAGCCTAGAGGCGTCGACTCCCCGCGGCTACGAGCAGTACTTC | CASSLEASTPRGYEQYF
TRBJ2-5 | - | - | TRBV5-1 | TGCGCCAGCAGACCCATAAGTGAGGGATCAGAGACCCAGTACTTC | CASRPISEGSETQYF
TRBJ1-1 | many | - | TRBV7-2 | TGTGCCAGCCTTAGGTATGCAAACACTGAAGCTTTCTTT | CASLRYANTEAFF
TRBJ2-5 | - | - | TRBV5-6 | TGTGCCAGCAGCTACCCCCTGGGACCGACGGAGACCCAGTACTTC | CASSYPLGPTETQYF
TRBJ2-1 | once | TRBD2 | TRBV5-1 | TGCGCCAGCAGATTAACGGGGGGGCTCAATGAGCAGTTCTTC | CASRLTGGLNEQFF
TRBJ2-7 | - | - | TRBV7-9 | TGTGCCAGCAGCCAAATGACGGGCGCCTACGAGCAGTACTTC | CASSQMTGAYEQYF
TRBJ2-5 | few | TRBD1 | TRBV24-1 | TGTGCCACCAGTACAGGGGCACAAGAGACCCAGTACTTC | CATSTGAQETQYF
TRBJ2-5 | - | TRBD2 | TRBV14 | TGTGCCAGCAGCCGGTTGGGACTAGACCAAGAGACCCAGTACTTC | CASSRLGLDQETQYF
TRBJ2-1 | few | TRBD2 | TRBV12-3/TRBV12-4 | TGTGCCAGCAGTTTACACGCGGGGGGATACAATGAGCAGTTCTTC | CASSLHAGGYNEQFF
TRBJ2-3 | - | - | TRBV10-3 | TGTGCCATCAGTGGAGGACAGAGAGGCACAGATACGCAGTATTTT | CAISGGQRGTDTQYF
TRBJ2-1 | - | TRBD1 | TRBV5-6 | TGTGCCAGCAGCCCGGGACAGTTAGATGAGCAGTTCTTC | CASSPGQLDEQFF
TRBJ1-1 | - | - | TRBV20-1 | TGCAGTGTTCGTGTGGGGACTGAAGCTTTCTTT | CSVRVGTEAFF
TRBJ1-2 | few | - | TRBV5-1 | TGCGCCAGCAGCCTGGACGTCGGGGACTATGGCTACACCTTC | CASSLDVGDYGYTF
TRBJ1-2 | - | - | TRBV12-3/TRBV12-4 | TGTGCCAGCAGTTCGGGGCGCGACTATGGCTACACCTTC | CASSSGRDYGYTF
TRBJ2-3 | - | - | TRBV18 | TGTGCCAGCTCAGTCGCCCCGGCAAGCACAGATACGCAGTATTTT | CASSVAPASTDTQYF
TRBJ2-5 | - | - | TRBV15 | TGTGCCACCAGCAGAGATCACGACAGCTGGGAGACCCAGTACTTC | CATSRDHDSWETQYF
TRBJ2-5 | many | - | TRBV7-3 | TGTGCCAGCAGCCTGTCAGGGGGGCCAGAGACCCAGTACTTC | CASSLSGGPETQYF
TRBJ2-7 | - | - | TRBV6-5 | TGTGCCAGCAGATTTGGGGGGGAGCAGTACTTC | CASRFGGEQYF
TRBJ1-2 | few | - | TRBV20-1 | TGCAGTGCTAGGATGGGAGGGGCGGAGATTTATGGCTACACCTTC | CSARMGGAEIYGYTF
TRBJ2-5 | - | TRBD1 | TRBV5-5 | TGTGCCAGCGGCTTGGACACAGGGGGCGGAGAGACCCAGTACTTC | CASGLDTGGGETQYF
TRBJ1-6 | - | TRBD1 | TRBV6-1 | TGTGCCAGCAGCCCCCTGACAGGGGGTAGTCCACCCCTCCACTTT | CASSPLTGGSPPLHF
TRBJ2-5 | - | - | TRBV5-1 | TGCGCCAGCAGCCTCAGGGGGGAAGAGACCCAGTACTTC | CASSLRGEETQYF
TRBJ1-4 | - | TRBD1 | TRBV20-1 | TGCAGTGCTAGTCTTCAGGGGGGAGAAAAACTGTTTTTT | CSASLQGGEKLFF